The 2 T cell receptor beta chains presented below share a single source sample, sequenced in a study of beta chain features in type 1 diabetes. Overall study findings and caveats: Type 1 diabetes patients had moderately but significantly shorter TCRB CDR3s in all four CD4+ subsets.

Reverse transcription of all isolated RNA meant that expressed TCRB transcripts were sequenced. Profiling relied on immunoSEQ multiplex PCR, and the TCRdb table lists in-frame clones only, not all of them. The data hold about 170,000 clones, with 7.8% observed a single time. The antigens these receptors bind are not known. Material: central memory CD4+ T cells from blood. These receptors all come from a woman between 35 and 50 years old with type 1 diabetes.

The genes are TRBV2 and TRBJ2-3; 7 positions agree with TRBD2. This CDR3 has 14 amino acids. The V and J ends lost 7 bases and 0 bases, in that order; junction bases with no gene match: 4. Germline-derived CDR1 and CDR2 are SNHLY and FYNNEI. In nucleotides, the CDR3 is TGTGCCAGCAAACGACTAGCTAGCACAGATACGCAGTATTTT. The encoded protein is CASKRLASTDTQYF.

The CDR3 DNA follows: TGTGCCGTAGGAGAGCGCACAGATACGCAGTATTTT. Its translation: CAVGERTDTQYF. The chain uses TRBV5-4 and TRBJ2-3; D gene unclear. CDR3 length equals 12 residues. CDR1 and CDR2 from the germline V gene are SGHNT and YYREEE (reference sequence). Trimming cost V 10 bases and J 1 base, with 10 bases left between them. The full variable domain, with the rest looked up from reference TRBV5-4 and TRBJ2-3, is ETGVTQSPTHLIKTRGQQVTLRCSSQSGHNTVSWYQQALGQGPQFIFQYYREEENGRGNFPPRFSGLQFPNYSSELNVNALELDDSALYLCAVGERTDTQYFGPGTRLTVL.